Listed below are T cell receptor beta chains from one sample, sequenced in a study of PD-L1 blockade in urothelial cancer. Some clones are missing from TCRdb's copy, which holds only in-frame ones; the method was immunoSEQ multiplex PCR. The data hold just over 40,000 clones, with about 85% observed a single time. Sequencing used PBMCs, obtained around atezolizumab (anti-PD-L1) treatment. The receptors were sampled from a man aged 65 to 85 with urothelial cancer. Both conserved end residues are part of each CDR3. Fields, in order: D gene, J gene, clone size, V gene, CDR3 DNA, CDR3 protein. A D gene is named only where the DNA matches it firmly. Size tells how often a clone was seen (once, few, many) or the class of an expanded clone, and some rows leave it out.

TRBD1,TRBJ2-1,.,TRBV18,TGTGCCAGCTCATTTACAGGGGCGATGTTGAATGAGCAGTTCTTC,CASSFTGAMLNEQFF
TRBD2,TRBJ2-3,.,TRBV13,TGTGCCAGCAGCGCACTAGCGGGAGTAGATACGCAGTATTTT,CASSALAGVDTQYF
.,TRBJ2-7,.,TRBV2,TGTGCCAGCAGTGAAAACGCGCCCATCTACGAGCAGTACTTC,CASSENAPIYEQYF
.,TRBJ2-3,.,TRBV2,TGTGCCAGCAGTGAAATAGCGGTTACAGCAGATACGCAGTATTTT,CASSEIAVTADTQYF
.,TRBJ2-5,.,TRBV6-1,TGTGCCAGCAGTGACCTACAGGGACGGCAAGAGACCCAGTACTTC,CASSDLQGRQETQYF
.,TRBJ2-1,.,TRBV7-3,TGTGCCAGCAGCCCTACAGCGGGTGAGCAGTTCTTC,CASSPTAGEQFF
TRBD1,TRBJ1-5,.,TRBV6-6,TGTGCCAGCAGCCGGGACAGTTCGGGCAATCAGCCCCAGCATTTT,CASSRDSSGNQPQHF
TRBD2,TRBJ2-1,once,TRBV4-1,TGCGCCACGAAGGGGCGGGAGGGCCATAGTGAGCAGTTCTTC,CATKGREGHSEQFF
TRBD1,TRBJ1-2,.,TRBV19,TGTGCCAGTAGTCGTATTACCGGGACAGCACCCTATGGCTACACCTTC,CASSRITGTAPYGYTF
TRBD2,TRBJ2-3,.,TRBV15,TGTGCCACCACCCCAGCGGGAGTAGGAGATACGCAGTATTTT,CATTPAGVGDTQYF
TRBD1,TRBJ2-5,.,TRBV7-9,TGTGCCAGCAGCTACAGGGGAAGTGGAGAGACCCAGTACTTC,CASSYRGSGETQYF
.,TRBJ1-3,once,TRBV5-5,TGTGCCAGCAGCCCCTCGGGAAACACCATATATTTT,CASSPSGNTIYF
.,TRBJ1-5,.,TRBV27,TGTGCCAGCAGTCCACAGTATAGCAATCAGCCCCAGCATTTT,CASSPQYSNQPQHF
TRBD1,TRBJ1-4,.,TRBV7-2,TGTGCCAGCAGCTCAGGGGGAGGTAATGAAAAACTGTTTTTT,CASSSGGGNEKLFF
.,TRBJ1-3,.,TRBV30,TGTGCCTGGAGTGCTTCGACCGGGAGCTCTGGAAACACCATATATTTT,CAWSASTGSSGNTIYF
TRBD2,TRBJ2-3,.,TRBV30,TGTGCCTGGAGTGCGGGCGGGGGGTTGGATACGCAGTATTTT,CAWSAGGGLDTQYF
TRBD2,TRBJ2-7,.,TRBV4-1,TGCGCCAGCAGCCAAGAGGGGGGACTAGCGGGAGACGAGCAGTACTTC,CASSQEGGLAGDEQYF